This TCR beta chain appears in the sequencing data of a study of blood T cell repertoires in COVID-19. Across the whole study: Both acute and convalescent COVID-19 samples were obtained from the United States, Italy and Spain. PBMCs, B-cell-depleted T cells, or T cells were the source of the cDNA or gDNA that made up the material.

The study drew participants aged 18 to 89 years from 24 US areas. Allocation to cohorts depended on clinical history reported by the participants. Method: immunoSEQ multiplex PCR; TCRdb's copy keeps in-frame clones and lacks some. The sample yields tens of thousands of clones, 70% to 90% seen once. The V and J ends lost 10 bases and 1 base, in that order; junction bases with no gene match: 21. Germline lookup yields CDR1 LGHDT and CDR2 YNNKEL (reference sequence). This CDR3 region has 19 residues. J is TRBJ2-2 and V is TRBV3-1 (or the pseudogene TRBV3-2), with 7 positions matching TRBD1. The sample comprised PBMCs or T cells enriched from blood (not recorded which). This clonotype was sampled from a woman between 40 and 55 years old who had recovered from COVID-19. The CDR3 nucleotides read TGTGCCAACTCGACAGGGAGAGAAAACATCGCCCAGAACACCGGGGAGCTGTTTTTT. Translated: CANSTGRENIAQNTGELFF.